These 6 T cell receptor beta chains were all obtained from the same sample, sequenced in a study of regulatory T cells in long-lasting Graves disease. The time point here: persistent/refractory GD, antithyroid drugs over 5 years with positive TRAb. The TCR library was made from RNA that had been extracted from PBMCs in TRIzol. Library construction for TCR beta used iRepertoire HTBI primers and Arm-PCR of CDR3 regions. Using its own MiXCR run on the multiplex PCR reads, TCRdb lists one record per CDR3 protein. The table shows fewer than 450,000 distinct CDR3 sequences, with around a quarter occurring only once. The sample in question was peripheral blood mononuclear cells (PBMCs), obtained when the disease was refractory, from a patient treated with antithyroid drugs. The origin of the receptors is a female donor with Graves disease.

J is TRBJ2-7 and V is TRBV20-1; the match to TRBD2 covers 7 bases. Unmatched junction bases numbered 5, after V lost 3 bases and J lost 3 bases. The CDR3 extends over 13 amino acids. Germline CDR1 DFQATT, CDR2 SNEGSKA (reference sequence). This CDR3 is CSARQPSGYEQYF. CDR3 bases: TGCAGTGCTAGGCAACCTAGCGGCTACGAGCAGTACTTC.

This clonotype came up many times. J is TRBJ2-7 and V is TRBV28; 7 nucleotides line up with TRBD1. The CDR3 covers 12 residues. J was trimmed by 5 bases and V by 5 bases; bases with no gene match: 3. Germline values: CDR1 MDHEN, CDR2 SYDVKM. In DNA, the CDR3 is TGTGCCAGCAGTGCTGACAGGGACGAGCAGTACTTC. Translating gives CASSADRDEQYF.

This clonotype was recorded a few times. The V and J genes are TRBV27 and TRBJ1-1; the match to TRBD1 covers 9 bases. The ends lost 6 bases at V and 11 bases at J; junction bases unmatched: 13. Germline values: CDR1 MNHEY, CDR2 SMNVEV (reference sequence). The CDR3 spans 14 residues. The CDR3, as DNA: TGTGCCAGCAGCCAATCCCCGGGACAGGGTTGGGCTTTCTTT. Translation: CASSQSPGQGWAFF.

The chain uses TRBV6-6 and TRBJ1-2; no clear D. The CDR3 sequence is 14 residues long. The germline gives CDR1 MNHNY, CDR2 SVGAGI (reference sequence). V was pared by 0 bases and J by 4 bases, with 9 bases between. The CDR3 protein is CASSYSASTYGYTF. The CDR3 DNA reads as TGTGCCAGCAGTTACTCGGCGTCTACCTATGGCTACACCTTC.

This clonotype was detected only a few times. The chain combines TRBV27 with TRBJ1-5, with D possibly being TRBD1 (5 bases). CDR3 length equals 17 residues. CDR1 and CDR2 (germline): MNHEY, SMNVEV (reference sequence). Trimming took off 4 bases at V and 0 bases at J, with 16 bases between the two ends. Here the CDR3 DNA reads TGTGCCAGCAGTTCCCAGGGCCCATCCTATAGCAATCAGCCCCAGCATTTT. Translation gives CASSSQGPSYSNQPQHF.

The chain couples TRBV5-6 to TRBJ1-3; the D is unclear. The V end was cut by 4 bases, the J end by 3 bases, with 5 bases between. Per the germline V gene, CDR1 is SGHDT and CDR2 is YYEEEE. The CDR3 is 12 residues long. DNA of the CDR3: TGTGCCAGCAGCGGCCTTGGAAACACCATATATTTT. Its protein is CASSGLGNTIYF.